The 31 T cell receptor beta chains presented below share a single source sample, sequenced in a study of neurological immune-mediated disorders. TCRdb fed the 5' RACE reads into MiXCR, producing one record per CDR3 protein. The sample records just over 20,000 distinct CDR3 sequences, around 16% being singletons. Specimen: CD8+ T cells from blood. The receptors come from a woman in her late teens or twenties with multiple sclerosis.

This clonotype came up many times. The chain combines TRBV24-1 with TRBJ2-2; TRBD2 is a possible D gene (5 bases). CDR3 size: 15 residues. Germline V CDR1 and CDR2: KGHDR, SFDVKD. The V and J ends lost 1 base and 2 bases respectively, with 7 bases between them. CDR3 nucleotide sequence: TGTGCCACCAGTGATTTTGGGAGAAACACCGGGGAGCTGTTTTTT. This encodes CATSDFGRNTGELFF.

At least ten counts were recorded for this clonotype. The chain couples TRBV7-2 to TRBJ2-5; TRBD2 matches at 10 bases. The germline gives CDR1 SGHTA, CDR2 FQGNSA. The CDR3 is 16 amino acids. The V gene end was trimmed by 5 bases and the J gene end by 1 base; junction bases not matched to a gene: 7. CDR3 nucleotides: TGTGCCAGCAGCGAACTAGCGGGATCTAGCCAAGAGACCCAGTACTTC. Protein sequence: CASSELAGSSQETQYF. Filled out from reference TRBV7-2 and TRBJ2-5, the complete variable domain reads GAGVSQSPSNKVTEKGKDVELRCDPISGHTALYWYRQSLGQGLEFLIYFQGNSAPDKSGLPSDRFSAERTGGSVSTLTIQRTQQEDSAVYLCASSELAGSSQETQYFGPGTRLLVL.

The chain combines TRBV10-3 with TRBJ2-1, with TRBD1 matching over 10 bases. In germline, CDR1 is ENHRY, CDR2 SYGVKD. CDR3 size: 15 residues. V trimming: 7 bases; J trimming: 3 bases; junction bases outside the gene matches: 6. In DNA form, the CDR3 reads TGTGCCATCATCGTGGGGACAGGGGACTACAATGAGCAGTTCTTC. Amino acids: CAIIVGTGDYNEQFF.

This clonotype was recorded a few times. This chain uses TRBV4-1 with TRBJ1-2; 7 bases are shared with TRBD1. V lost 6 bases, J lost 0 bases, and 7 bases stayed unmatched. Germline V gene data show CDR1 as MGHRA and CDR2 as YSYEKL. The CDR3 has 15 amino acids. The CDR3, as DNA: TGCGCCAGCAGTGGGACAGAACTTTCTAACTATGGCTACACCTTC. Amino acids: CASSGTELSNYGYTF.

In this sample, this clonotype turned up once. CDR3 DNA sequence: TGTGCCAGCAGCCAGTGGGACAATGAGCAGTTCTTC. Translation: CASSQWDNEQFF. The rearrangement links TRBV3-1 to TRBJ2-1; D is ambiguous. V was pared by 3 bases and J by 5 bases, with 5 bases between. There are 12 residues in the CDR3. Germline CDR1 LGHDT, CDR2 YNNKEL (reference sequence).

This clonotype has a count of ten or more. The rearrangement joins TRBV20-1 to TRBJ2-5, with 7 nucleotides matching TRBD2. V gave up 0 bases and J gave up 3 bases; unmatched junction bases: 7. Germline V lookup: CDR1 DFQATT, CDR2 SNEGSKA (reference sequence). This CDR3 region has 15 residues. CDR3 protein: CSARDSASGKETQYF. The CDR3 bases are TGCAGTGCTAGAGATTCGGCTAGCGGCAAAGAGACCCAGTACTTC.

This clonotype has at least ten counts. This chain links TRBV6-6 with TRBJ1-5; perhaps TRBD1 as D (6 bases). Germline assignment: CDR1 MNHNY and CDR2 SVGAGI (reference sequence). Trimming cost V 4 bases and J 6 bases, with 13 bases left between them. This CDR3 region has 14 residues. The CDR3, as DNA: TGTGCCAGCAGTTCACAGGGATCAGGTCAGCCCCAGCATTTT. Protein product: CASSSQGSGQPQHF.

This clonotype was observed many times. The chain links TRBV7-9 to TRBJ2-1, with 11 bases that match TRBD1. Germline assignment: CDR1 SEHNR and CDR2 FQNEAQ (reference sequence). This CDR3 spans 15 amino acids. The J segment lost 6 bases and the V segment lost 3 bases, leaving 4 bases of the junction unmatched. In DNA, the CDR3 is TGTGCCAGCAGCTTTCCCGGGACAGGGGGCAATGAGCAGTTCTTC. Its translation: CASSFPGTGGNEQFF.

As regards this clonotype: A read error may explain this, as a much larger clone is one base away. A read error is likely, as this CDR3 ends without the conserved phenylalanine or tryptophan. In DNA, the CDR3 is TGTGCTAGCAGCCAAGGGCAGCAAGAGACCCAGTACTTA. Translating it yields CASSQGQQETQYL. This sequence joins TRBV7-7 and TRBJ2-5; no clear D gene. The CDR3 has 13 amino acids. Germline assignment: CDR1 SSHAT and CDR2 FNYEAQ (reference sequence).

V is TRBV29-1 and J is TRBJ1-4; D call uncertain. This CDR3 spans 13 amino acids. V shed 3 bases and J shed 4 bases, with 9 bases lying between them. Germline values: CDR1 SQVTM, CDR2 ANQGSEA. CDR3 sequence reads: CSVEFRLNEKLFF. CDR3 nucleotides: TGCAGCGTTGAGTTCCGGCTTAATGAAAAACTGTTTTTT.

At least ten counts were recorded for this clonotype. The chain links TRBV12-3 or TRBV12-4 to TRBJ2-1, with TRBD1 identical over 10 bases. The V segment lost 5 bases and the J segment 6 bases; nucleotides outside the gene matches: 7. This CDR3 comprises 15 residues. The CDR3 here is CASSPGQGWVNEQFF. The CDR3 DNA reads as TGTGCCAGCAGTCCGGGACAGGGGTGGGTCAATGAGCAGTTCTTC.

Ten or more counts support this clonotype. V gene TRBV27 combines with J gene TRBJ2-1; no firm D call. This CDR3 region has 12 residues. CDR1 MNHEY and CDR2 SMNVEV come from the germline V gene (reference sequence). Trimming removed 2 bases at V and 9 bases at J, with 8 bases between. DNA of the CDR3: TGTGCCAGCAGTTTAATCTTCGGTGAGCAGTTCTTC. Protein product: CASSLIFGEQFF.

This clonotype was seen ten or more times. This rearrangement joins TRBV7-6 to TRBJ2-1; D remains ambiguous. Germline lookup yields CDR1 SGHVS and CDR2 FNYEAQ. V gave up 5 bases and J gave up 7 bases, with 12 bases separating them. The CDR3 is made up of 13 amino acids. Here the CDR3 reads CASSNSRANEQFF. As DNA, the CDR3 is TGTGCCAGCAGCAATAGTAGGGCGAATGAGCAGTTCTTC.

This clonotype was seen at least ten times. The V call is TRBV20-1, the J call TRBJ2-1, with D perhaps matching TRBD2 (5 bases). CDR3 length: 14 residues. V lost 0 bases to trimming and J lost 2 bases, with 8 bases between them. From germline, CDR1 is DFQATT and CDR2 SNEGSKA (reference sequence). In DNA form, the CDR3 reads TGCAGTGCTAGAGACGGGGTTACCTACAATGAGCAGTTCTTC. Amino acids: CSARDGVTYNEQFF.

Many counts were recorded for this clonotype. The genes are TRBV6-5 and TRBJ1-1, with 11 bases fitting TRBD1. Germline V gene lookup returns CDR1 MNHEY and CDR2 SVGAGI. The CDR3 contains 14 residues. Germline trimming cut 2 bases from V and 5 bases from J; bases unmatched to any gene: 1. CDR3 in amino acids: CASSYGTGGTEAFF. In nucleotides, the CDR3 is TGTGCCAGCAGTTACGGGACAGGGGGTACTGAAGCTTTCTTT.

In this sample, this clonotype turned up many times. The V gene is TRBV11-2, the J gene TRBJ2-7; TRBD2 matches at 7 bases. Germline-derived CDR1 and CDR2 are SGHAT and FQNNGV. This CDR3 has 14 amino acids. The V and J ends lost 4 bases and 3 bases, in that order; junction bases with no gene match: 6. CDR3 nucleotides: TGTGCCAGCAGCTCCCGGACTAGTTACTACGAGCAGTACTTC. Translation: CASSSRTSYYEQYF.

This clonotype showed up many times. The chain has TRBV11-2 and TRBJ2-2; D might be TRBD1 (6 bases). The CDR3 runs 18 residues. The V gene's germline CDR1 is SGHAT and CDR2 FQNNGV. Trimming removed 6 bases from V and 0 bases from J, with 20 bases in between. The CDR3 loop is CASRGIRNREANTGELFF. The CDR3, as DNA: TGTGCCAGCAGGGGGATCCGTAACAGGGAAGCGAACACCGGGGAGCTGTTTTTT.

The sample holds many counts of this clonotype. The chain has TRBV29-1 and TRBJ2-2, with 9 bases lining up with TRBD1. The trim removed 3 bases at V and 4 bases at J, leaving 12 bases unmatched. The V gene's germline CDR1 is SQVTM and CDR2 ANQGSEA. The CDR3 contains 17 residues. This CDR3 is CSVEDFRTGAPTGELFF. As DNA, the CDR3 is TGCAGCGTTGAGGATTTTAGGACAGGGGCCCCCACCGGGGAGCTGTTTTTT.

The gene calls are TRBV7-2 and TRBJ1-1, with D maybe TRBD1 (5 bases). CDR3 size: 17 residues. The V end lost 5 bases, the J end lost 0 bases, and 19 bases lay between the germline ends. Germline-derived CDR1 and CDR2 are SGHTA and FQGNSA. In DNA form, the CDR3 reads TGTGCCAGCAGCCGACCCAGACAGAGACCGATGAACACTGAAGCTTTCTTT. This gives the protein CASSRPRQRPMNTEAFF.

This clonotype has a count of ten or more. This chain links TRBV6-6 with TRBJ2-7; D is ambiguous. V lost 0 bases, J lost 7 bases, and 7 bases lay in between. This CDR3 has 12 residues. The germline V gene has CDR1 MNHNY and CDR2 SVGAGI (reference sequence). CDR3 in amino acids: CASSYSAAEQYF. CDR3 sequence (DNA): TGTGCCAGCAGTTACTCGGCAGCTGAGCAGTACTTC.

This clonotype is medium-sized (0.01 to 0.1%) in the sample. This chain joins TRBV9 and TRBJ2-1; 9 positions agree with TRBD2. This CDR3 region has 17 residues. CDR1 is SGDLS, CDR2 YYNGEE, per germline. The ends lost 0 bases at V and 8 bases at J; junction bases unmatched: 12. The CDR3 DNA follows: TGTGCCAGCAGCGTAGAAGGGAGCGGGGGGTATGAGGATGAGCAGTTCTTC. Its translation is CASSVEGSGGYEDEQFF.

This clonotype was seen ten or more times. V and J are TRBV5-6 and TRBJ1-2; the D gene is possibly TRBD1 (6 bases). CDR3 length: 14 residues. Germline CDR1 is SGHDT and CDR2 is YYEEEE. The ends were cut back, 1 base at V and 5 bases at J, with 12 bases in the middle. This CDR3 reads CASSLFRGQYGYTF. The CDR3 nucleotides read TGTGCCAGCAGCTTGTTCCGGGGGCAGTATGGCTACACCTTC.

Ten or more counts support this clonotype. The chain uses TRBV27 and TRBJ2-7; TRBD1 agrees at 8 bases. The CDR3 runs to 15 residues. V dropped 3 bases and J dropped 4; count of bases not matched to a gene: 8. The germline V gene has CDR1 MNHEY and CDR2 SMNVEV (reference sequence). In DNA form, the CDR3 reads TGTGCCAGCAGTTTCATACCAGGGGGCGCGTACGAGCAGTACTTC. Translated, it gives CASSFIPGGAYEQYF.

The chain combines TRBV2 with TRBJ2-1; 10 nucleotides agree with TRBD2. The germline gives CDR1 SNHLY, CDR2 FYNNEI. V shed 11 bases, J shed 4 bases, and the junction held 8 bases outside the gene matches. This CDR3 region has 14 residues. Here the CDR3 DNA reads TGTGCCGGGTCGGAGCGGGGGGGATACAATGAGCAGTTCTTC. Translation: CAGSERGGYNEQFF.

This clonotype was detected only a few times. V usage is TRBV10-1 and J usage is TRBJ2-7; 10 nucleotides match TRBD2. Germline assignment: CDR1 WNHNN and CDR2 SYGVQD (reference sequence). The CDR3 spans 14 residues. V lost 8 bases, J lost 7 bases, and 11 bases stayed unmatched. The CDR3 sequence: CASYGLAVPAEQYV. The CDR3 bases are TGCGCCAGCTATGGACTAGCGGTCCCCGCGGAGCAGTACGTC.

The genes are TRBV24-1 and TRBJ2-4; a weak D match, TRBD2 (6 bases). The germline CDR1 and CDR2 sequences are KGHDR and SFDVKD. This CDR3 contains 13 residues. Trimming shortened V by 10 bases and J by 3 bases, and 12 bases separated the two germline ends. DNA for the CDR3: TGTGCCACTTCCGGGGGTGTCAAAAACATTCAGTACTTC. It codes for CATSGGVKNIQYF.

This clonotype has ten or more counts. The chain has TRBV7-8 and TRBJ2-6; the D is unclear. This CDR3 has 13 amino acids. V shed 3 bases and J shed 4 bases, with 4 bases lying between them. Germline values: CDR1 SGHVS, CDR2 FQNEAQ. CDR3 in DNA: TGTGCCAGCAGCTTCTCCGGGGCCAACGTCCTGACTTTC. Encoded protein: CASSFSGANVLTF. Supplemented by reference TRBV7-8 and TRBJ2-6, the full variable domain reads GAGVSQSPRYKVAKRGQDVALRCDPISGHVSLFWYQQALGQGPEFLTYFQNEAQLDKSGLPSDRFFAERPEGSVSTLKIQRTQQEDSAVYLCASSFSGANVLTFGAGSRLTVL.

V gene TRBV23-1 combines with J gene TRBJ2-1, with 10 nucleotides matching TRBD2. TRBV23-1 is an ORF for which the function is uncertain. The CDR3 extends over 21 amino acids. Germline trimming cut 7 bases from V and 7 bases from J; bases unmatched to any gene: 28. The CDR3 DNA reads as TGCGCCAGCACCCCTTCTTCACCCCATAGCGGGAGGACCAACAGGGGGAATGAGCAGTTCTTC. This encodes CASTPSSPHSGRTNRGNEQFF.

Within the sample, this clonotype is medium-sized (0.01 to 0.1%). The CDR3 region has the DNA TGCAGCGTTGAAAGCGGGGGGCCGGAGACCCAGTACTTC. This sequence encodes CSVESGGPETQYF. The chain is built from TRBV29-1 and TRBJ2-5; 9 bases align to TRBD2. The CDR3 consists of 13 residues. Germline V gives CDR1 SQVTM, CDR2 ANQGSEA. V lost 2 bases and J lost 5; bases outside the gene matches: 3.

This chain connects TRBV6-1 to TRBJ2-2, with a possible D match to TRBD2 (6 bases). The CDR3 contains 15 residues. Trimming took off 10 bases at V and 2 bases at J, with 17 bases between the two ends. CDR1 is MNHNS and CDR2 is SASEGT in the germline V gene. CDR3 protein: CATSQEGRNTGELFF. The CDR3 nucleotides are TGTGCCACCTCCCAGGAGGGCCGTAACACCGGGGAGCTGTTTTTT.

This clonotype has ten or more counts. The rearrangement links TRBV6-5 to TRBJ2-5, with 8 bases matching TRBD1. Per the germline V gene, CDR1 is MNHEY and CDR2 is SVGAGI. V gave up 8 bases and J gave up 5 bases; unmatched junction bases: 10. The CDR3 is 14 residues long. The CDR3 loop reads CASGPQGARETQYF. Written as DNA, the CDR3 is TGTGCCAGCGGACCTCAGGGGGCCCGGGAGACCCAGTACTTC.